This T cell receptor (beta chain) comes out of a study of cytomegalovirus exposure and HLA in healthy donors. In the study overall: A data release that came early held approximately 85 million unique TCRs from HLA-typed donors. General study findings and limits: A list of about 180 TCR beta chains associated with cytomegalovirus was given.

At the time of sampling, donors were nominally healthy, though unrecorded immune exposures were likely. In the PCR, 60 Vbeta and 13 Jbeta primers were used. Generated by immunoSEQ multiplex PCR, the TCRdb table keeps only in-frame clones and is missing some. The sample lists about 130,000 clones, over 70% occurring once. A word on this clone: Its specificity is not known.

CDR3 size: 15 residues. The germline V and J ends were trimmed by 2 bases and 5 bases, with 12 bases remaining between them. Looked up from germline, CDR1 is SGHTA and CDR2 is FQGNSA. This receptor was taken from a woman in her fifties or sixties in good health and CMV-seronegative. This chain uses TRBV7-2 with TRBJ1-4; D unclear. Sequenced sample: PBMCs. The CDR3: CASSLLWQNNEKLFF. The CDR3 DNA reads TGTGCCAGCAGCTTATTGTGGCAGAACAATGAAAAACTGTTTTTT.